The rows below give T cell receptor beta chains drawn from one sample of a study of blood T cell repertoires in COVID-19. Using immunoSEQ multiplex PCR, the repertoire was profiled, and TCRdb retains in-frame clones only, with some absent. The sample consists of 150,000 or so clones, around 82% of them appearing once. Input material: peripheral blood. The source is a man in his sixties with COVID-19, enrolled during active disease. CDR3s include the opening cysteine and the closing phenylalanine or tryptophan. The order of the fields is D gene, clone size, J gene, V gene, CDR3 DNA, CDR3 protein. D genes are given only for firm matches. Size is stated for part of the rows, as once, few or many counts, or as a class when the clone is expanded.

. | . | TRBJ1-5 | TRBV28 | TGTGCCAGCAGTCCGGGGTTGGAGGGCCGCTTCAATCAGCCCCAGCATTTT | CASSPGLEGRFNQPQHF
TRBD1 | . | TRBJ1-4 | TRBV27 | TGTGCCAGCAGACCGGGACAGGGAAGTGAAAAACTGTTTTTT | CASRPGQGSEKLFF
TRBD2 | . | TRBJ2-2 | TRBV9 | TGTGCCAGCAGCGCAGGTAGCGGGACCGGGGAGCTGTTTTTT | CASSAGSGTGELFF
. | . | TRBJ1-3 | TRBV3-1/TRBV3-2 | TGTGCCAGCAGCCCATGGACAGACTCTGGAAACACCATATATTTT | CASSPWTDSGNTIYF
. | . | TRBJ1-1 | TRBV27 | TGTGCCAGCAGTTTTGGGGAGAGCACTGAAGCTTTCTTT | CASSFGESTEAFF
TRBD1 | few | TRBJ1-4 | TRBV6-5 | TGTGCCAGCAGTTATTCCGACAGGGGGTATGAAAAACTGTTTTTT | CASSYSDRGYEKLFF
. | . | TRBJ1-5 | TRBV19 | TGTGCCAGTAGTATAGGTGGGGCCCAGCCCCAGCATTTT | CASSIGGAQPQHF
. | . | TRBJ1-1 | TRBV6-6 | TGTGCCAGCAGCCCCGGTCCCTACGACACTGAAGCTTTCTTT | CASSPGPYDTEAFF
. | once | TRBJ2-3 | TRBV7-2 | TGTGCCAGCAGCCTAAGCGGAGATACGCAGTATTTT | CASSLSGDTQYF
. | . | TRBJ2-4 | TRBV3-1/TRBV3-2 | TGTGCCAGCAGCCAAGAGAGGACTGGGCGGCCAAACATTCAGTACTTC | CASSQERTGRPNIQYF
. | . | TRBJ1-1 | TRBV5-1 | TGCGCCAGCAGCCCCGCGGGGGGGTTAGAAGCTTTCTTT | CASSPAGGLEAFF
. | . | TRBJ2-2 | TRBV19 | TGTGCCAGTATTCCGGCCAGGGGTGCCGGGGAGCTGTTTTTT | CASIPARGAGELFF
. | . | TRBJ1-1 | TRBV29-1 | TGCAGCGCCGTGGTGGGGCTAACTGAAGCTTTCTTT | CSAVVGLTEAFF
TRBD1 | . | TRBJ1-4 | TRBV3-1/TRBV3-2 | TGTGCCAGCAGCCAAGCCGGTGAAATCGACAGGGCGGGTTTGTTTTTT | CASSQAGEIDRAGLFF
. | . | TRBJ2-2 | TRBV2 | TGTGCCAGCAGTGCTACAGCGAACACCGGGGAGCTGTTTTTT | CASSATANTGELFF
TRBD1 | . | TRBJ1-2 | TRBV14 | TGTGCCAGCAGCCAAGGGGACAGGTTTAACTATGGCTACACCTTC | CASSQGDRFNYGYTF
. | . | TRBJ1-5 | TRBV19 | TGTGCCAGTAGTATACTGGGTCGAGGAAATCAGCCCCAGCATTTT | CASSILGRGNQPQHF
TRBD2 | . | TRBJ2-1 | TRBV4-3 | TGCGCCAGCAGCCAAGTTCATGGGTCAGCGGGGGGGACTTACAATGAGCAGTTCTTC | CASSQVHGSAGGTYNEQFF
. | . | TRBJ2-7 | TRBV6-5 | TGTGCCAGCAGTTACTCGGGGGGGCGGGAGCAGTACTTC | CASSYSGGREQYF
. | few | TRBJ2-1 | TRBV7-3 | TGTGCCAGCAGTCTACTGGCAGGGTCCTACAATGAGCAGTTCTTC | CASSLLAGSYNEQFF
. | once | TRBJ2-2 | TRBV5-1 | TGCGCCAGCAGCGCGGGACAGAGCACCGGGGAGCTGTTTTTT | CASSAGQSTGELFF
TRBD1 | . | TRBJ1-2 | TRBV7-8 | TGTGCCAGCAGCCCGGACAGGGGGGGCTACACCTTC | CASSPDRGGYTF
TRBD1 | . | TRBJ1-4 | TRBV5-6 | TGTGCCAGCAGCTTGGGGGACAGGGGAGCTGAAAAACTGTTTTTT | CASSLGDRGAEKLFF
. | . | TRBJ1-5 | TRBV3-1/TRBV3-2 | TGTGCCAGCAGCCAAGCACGGGGGTCCAATCAGCCCCAGCATTTT | CASSQARGSNQPQHF
TRBD2 | . | TRBJ2-1 | TRBV7-2 | TGTGCCAGCAGCTTAGCTAGCGGGGGGGCTGATGAGCAGTTCTTC | CASSLASGGADEQFF
TRBD1 | . | TRBJ2-7 | TRBV10-3 | TGTGCCATCAGTGAGTCGGGACAGGAACAAGCCTACGAGCAGTACTTC | CAISESGQEQAYEQYF
. | . | TRBJ2-7 | TRBV9 | TGTGCCAGCAGCGTACGGGTCAGCTCGGACGAGCAGTACTTC | CASSVRVSSDEQYF
. | . | TRBJ1-5 | TRBV4-3 | TGCGCCAGCAGCCAAGCGGACACAAATCAGCCCCAGCATTTT | CASSQADTNQPQHF
. | . | TRBJ1-3 | TRBV18 | TGTGCCAGCTCACCGCCCAGGGGAACAGGAAACACCATATATTTT | CASSPPRGTGNTIYF
. | . | TRBJ1-1 | TRBV6-5 | TGTGCCAGCAGTCAGAATCTAGGAGGGACTGAAGCTTTCTTT | CASSQNLGGTEAFF
. | . | TRBJ1-2 | TRBV7-2 | TGTGCCAGCAGCTTAGGGGGGGGCTTCGAGGGCTACACCTTC | CASSLGGGFEGYTF
. | . | TRBJ1-2 | TRBV7-2 | TGTGCCAGCAGCTCCCTTGCAGGAAACTATGGCTACACCTTC | CASSSLAGNYGYTF
. | once | TRBJ1-5 | TRBV21-1 | TGTGCCAGCAAGGCAGGGACAGGGGTTTTCCAGCCCCAGCATTTT | CASKAGTGVFQPQHF
TRBD2 | . | TRBJ2-1 | TRBV28 | TGTGCCAGCAGTTTATCGCGGGGGGGCATTGATGAGCAGTTCTTC | CASSLSRGGIDEQFF
. | . | TRBJ1-6 | TRBV11-3 | TGTGCCAGCAGCTTACGGCAGGGTCCTAATTCACCCCTCCACTTT | CASSLRQGPNSPLHF
. | . | TRBJ1-1 | TRBV5-5 | TGTGCCAGCAGCTTGGAGCAGGCGAACACTGAAGCTTTCTTT | CASSLEQANTEAFF
. | . | TRBJ2-1 | TRBV10-3 | TGTGCCATCAGTGCTATCGGGTATGAGCAGTTCTTC | CAISAIGYEQFF
TRBD1 | . | TRBJ2-7 | TRBV18 | TGTGCCAGCTCGTCACAGGGGTCCCCCTACGAGCAGTACTTC | CASSSQGSPYEQYF
TRBD1 | . | TRBJ2-3 | TRBV5-1 | TGCGCCAGCAGCCCCAGAACGACAGGGACAGATACGCAGTATTTT | CASSPRTTGTDTQYF
. | few | TRBJ1-2 | TRBV29-1 | TGCAGCGTTGAAGATCCGAGGGCCTCCTGGGGCTACACCTTC | CSVEDPRASWGYTF
. | . | TRBJ1-3 | TRBV19 | TGTGCCAGTAGTATATCGGGGTCCTCTGGAAACACCATATATTTT | CASSISGSSGNTIYF
. | . | TRBJ1-2 | TRBV28 | TGTGCCAGCAGTTTCAACACCGGGACAATCTATGGCTACACCTTC | CASSFNTGTIYGYTF